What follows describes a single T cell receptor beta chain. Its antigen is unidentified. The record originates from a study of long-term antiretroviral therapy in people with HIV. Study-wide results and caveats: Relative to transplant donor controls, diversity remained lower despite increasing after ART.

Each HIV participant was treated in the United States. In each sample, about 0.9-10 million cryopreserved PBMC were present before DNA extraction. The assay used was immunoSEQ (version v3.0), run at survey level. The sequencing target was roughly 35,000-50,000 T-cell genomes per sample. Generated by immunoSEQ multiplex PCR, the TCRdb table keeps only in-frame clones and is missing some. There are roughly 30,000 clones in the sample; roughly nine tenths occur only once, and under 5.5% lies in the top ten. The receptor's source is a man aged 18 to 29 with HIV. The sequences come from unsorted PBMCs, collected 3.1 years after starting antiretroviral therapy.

The chain's CDR3 is CASSPLTSGDNEQFF. The CDR3 bases are TGTGCCAGCTCACCGTTGACTAGCGGGGACAATGAGCAGTTCTTC. The V gene is TRBV18, the J gene TRBJ2-1, with TRBD2 matching 11 bases. The germline CDR1 and CDR2 sequences are KGHSH and LQKENI. V lost 3 bases to trimming and J lost 5 bases; unmatched junction nucleotides: 3. This CDR3 has 15 residues.